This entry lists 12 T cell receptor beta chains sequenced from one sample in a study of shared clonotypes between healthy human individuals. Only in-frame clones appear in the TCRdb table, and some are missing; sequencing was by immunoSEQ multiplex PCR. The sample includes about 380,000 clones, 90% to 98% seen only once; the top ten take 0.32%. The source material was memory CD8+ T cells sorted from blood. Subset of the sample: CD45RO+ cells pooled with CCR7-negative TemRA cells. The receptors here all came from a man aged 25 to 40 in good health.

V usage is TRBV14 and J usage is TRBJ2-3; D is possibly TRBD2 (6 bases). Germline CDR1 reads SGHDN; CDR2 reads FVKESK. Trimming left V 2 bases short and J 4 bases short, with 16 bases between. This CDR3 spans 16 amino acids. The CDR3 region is CASSQLRERPADTQYF. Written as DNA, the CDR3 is TGTGCCAGCAGCCAATTACGGGAGCGTCCGGCAGATACGCAGTATTTT.

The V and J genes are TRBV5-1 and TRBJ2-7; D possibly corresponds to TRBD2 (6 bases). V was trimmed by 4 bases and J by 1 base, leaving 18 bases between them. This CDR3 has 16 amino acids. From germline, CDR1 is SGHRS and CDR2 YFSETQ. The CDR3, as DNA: TGCGCCAGCAGCCTTTTACCGGGAGACGAGTCCTACGAGCAGTACTTC. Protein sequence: CASSLLPGDESYEQYF.

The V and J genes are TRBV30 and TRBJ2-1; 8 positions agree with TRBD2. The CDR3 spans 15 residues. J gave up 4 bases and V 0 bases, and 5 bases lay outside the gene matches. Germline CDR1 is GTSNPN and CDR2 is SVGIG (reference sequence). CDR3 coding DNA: TGTGCCTGGAGTGTATCGGGAGGGCCATACAATGAGCAGTTCTTC. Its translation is CAWSVSGGPYNEQFF.

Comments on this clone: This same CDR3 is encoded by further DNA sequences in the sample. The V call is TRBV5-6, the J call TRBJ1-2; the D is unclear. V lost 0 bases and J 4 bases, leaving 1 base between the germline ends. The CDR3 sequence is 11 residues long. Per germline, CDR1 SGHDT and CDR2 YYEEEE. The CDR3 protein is CASSLGYGYTF. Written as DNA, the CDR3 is TGTGCCAGCAGCTTGGGCTATGGCTACACCTTC. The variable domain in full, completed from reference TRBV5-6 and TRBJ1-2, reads DAGVTQSPTHLIKTRGQQVTLRCSPKSGHDTVSWYQQALGQGPQFIFQYYEEEERQRGNFPDRFSGHQFPNYSSELNVNALLLGDSALYLCASSLGYGYTFGSGTRLTVV.

CDR3 DNA: TGTGCCAGCAGTTTGATTTTTGCAGGGGACTACGAGCAGTACTTC. Amino acids: CASSLIFAGDYEQYF. The genes are TRBV28 and TRBJ2-7; a possible D gene is TRBD1 (6 bases). Per the germline V gene, CDR1 is MDHEN and CDR2 is SYDVKM. V was clipped by 3 bases and J by 3 bases, with 15 bases between them. This CDR3 region has 15 residues.

The CDR3 region has the DNA TGTGCCAGCACCTTCAGGGAGGGCCTTAATGAAAAACTGTTTTTT. This codes for CASTFREGLNEKLFF. This chain connects TRBV9 to TRBJ1-4, with a possible D match to TRBD1 (5 bases). Trimming removed 6 bases at V and 4 bases at J, with 16 bases between. CDR1 and CDR2 from the germline V gene are SGDLS and YYNGEE. The CDR3 length is 15 residues.

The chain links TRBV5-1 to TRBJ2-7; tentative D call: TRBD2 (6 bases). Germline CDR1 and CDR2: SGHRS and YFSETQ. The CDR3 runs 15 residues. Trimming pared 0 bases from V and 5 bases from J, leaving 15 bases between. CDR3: CASSLVSLIADEQYF. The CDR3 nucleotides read TGCGCCAGCAGCTTGGTATCACTAATAGCGGACGAGCAGTACTTC.

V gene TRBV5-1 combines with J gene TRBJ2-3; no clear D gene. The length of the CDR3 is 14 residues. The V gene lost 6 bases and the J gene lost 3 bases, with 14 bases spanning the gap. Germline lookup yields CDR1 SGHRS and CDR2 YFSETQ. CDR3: CASMPSSSTDTQYF. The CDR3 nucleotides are TGCGCCAGCATGCCGAGTAGTTCGACAGATACGCAGTATTTT.

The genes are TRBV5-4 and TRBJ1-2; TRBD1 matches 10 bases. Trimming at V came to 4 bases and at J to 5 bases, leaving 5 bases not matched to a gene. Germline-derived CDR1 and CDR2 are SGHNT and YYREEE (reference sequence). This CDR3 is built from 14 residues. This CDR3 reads CASSMDRGGYGYTF. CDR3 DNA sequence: TGTGCCAGCAGCATGGACAGGGGGGGGTATGGCTACACCTTC. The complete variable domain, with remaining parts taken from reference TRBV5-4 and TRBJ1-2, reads ETGVTQSPTHLIKTRGQQVTLRCSSQSGHNTVSWYQQALGQGPQFIFQYYREEENGRGNFPPRFSGLQFPNYSSELNVNALELDDSALYLCASSMDRGGYGYTFGSGTRLTVV.

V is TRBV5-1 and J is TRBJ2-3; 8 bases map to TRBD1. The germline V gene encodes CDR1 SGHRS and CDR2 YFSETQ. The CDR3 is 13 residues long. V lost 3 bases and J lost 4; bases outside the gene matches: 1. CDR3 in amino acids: CASSSGGADTQYF. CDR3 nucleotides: TGCGCCAGCAGCTCAGGGGGCGCAGATACGCAGTATTTT.

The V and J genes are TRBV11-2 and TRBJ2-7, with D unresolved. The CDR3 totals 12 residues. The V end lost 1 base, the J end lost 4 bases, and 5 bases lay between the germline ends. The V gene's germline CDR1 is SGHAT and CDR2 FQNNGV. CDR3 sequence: CASSLGEYEQYF. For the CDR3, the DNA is TGTGCCAGCAGCTTAGGGGAATACGAGCAGTACTTC.

The CDR3 region is CASSEPQSYEQYF. For the CDR3, the DNA is TGTGCCAGCAGTGAACCCCAATCCTACGAGCAGTACTTC. This rearrangement joins TRBV2 to TRBJ2-7; D is unresolved. V was pared by 2 bases and J by 1 base, with 6 bases between. Germline V gene lookup returns CDR1 SNHLY and CDR2 FYNNEI. The CDR3 totals 13 residues.